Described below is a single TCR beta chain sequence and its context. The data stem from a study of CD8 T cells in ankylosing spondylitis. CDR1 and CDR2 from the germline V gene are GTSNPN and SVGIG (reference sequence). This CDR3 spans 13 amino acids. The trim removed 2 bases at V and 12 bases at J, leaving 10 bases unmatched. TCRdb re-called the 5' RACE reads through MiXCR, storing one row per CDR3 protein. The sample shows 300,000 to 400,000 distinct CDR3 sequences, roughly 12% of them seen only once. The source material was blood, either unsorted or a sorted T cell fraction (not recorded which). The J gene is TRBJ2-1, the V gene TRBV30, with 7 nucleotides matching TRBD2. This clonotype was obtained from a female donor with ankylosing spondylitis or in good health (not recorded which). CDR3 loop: CAWSRLALMGQFF. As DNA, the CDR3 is TGTGCCTGGAGTCGACTAGCCCTCATGGGGCAGTTCTTC.